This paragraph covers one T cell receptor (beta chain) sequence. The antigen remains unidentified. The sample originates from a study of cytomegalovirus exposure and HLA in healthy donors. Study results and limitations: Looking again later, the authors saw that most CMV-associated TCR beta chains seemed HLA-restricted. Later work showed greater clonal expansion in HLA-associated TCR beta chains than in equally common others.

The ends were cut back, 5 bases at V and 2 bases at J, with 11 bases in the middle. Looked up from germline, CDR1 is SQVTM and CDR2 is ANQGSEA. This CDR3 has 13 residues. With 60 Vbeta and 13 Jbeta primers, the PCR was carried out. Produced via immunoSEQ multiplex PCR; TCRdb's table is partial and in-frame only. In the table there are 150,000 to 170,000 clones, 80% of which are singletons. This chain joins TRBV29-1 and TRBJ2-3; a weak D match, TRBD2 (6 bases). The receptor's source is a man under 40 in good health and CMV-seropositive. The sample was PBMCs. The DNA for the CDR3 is TGCAGCGTTCGTGCGGGACCCACAGATACGCAGTATTTT. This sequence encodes CSVRAGPTDTQYF.